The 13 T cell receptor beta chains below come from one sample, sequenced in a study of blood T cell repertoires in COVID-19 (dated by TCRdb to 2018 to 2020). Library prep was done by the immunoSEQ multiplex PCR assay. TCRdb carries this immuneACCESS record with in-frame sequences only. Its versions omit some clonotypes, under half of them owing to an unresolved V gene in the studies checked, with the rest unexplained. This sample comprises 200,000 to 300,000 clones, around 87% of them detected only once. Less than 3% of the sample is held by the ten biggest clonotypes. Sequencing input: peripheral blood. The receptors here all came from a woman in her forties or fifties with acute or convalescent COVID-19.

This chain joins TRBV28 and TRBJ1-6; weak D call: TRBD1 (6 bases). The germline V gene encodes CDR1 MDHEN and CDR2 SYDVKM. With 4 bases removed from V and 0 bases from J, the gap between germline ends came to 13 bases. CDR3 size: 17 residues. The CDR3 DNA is TGTGCCAGCAGTTCCCTGACAGGAAGCTCCTATAATTCACCCCTCCACTTT. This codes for CASSSLTGSSYNSPLHF.

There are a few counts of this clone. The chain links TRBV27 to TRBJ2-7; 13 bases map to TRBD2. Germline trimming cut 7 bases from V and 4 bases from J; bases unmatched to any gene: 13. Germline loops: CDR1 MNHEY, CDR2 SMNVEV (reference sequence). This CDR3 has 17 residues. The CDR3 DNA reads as TGTGCCAGCAAGGTGTCGGGACTAGCGGGAAGTGGTTACGAGCAGTACTTC. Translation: CASKVSGLAGSGYEQYF.

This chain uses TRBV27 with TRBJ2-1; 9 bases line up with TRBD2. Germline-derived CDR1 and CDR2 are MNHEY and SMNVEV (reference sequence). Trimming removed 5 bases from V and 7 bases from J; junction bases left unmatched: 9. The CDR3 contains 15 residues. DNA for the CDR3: TGTGCCAGCAGTAAAATAGCGGGAGCCATTAATGAGCAGTTCTTC. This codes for CASSKIAGAINEQFF.

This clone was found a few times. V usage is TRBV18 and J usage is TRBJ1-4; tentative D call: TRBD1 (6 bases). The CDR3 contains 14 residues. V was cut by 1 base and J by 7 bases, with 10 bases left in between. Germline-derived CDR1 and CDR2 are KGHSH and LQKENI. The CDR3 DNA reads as TGTGCCAGCTCACCACGAGCGACAGGTGAAAAACTGTTTTTT. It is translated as CASSPRATGEKLFF. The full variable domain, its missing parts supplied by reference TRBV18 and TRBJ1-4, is NAGVMQNPRHLVRRRGQEARLRCSPMKGHSHVYWYRQLPEEGLKFMVYLQKENIIDESGMPKERFSAEFPKEGPSILRIQQVVRGDSAAYFCASSPRATGEKLFFGSGTQLSVL.

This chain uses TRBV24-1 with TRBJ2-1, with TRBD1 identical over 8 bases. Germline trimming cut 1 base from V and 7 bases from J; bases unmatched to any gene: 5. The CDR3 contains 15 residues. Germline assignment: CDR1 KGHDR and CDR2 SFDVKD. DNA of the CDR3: TGTGCCACCAGTGATTTCTCACAGGGGGGAAATGAGCAGTTCTTC. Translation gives CATSDFSQGGNEQFF.

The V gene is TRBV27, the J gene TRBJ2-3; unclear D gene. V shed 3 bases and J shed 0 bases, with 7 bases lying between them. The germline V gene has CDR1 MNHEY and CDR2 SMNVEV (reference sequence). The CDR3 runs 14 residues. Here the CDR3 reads CASSFVPSTDTQYF. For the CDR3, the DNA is TGTGCCAGCAGTTTTGTCCCTAGCACAGATACGCAGTATTTT.

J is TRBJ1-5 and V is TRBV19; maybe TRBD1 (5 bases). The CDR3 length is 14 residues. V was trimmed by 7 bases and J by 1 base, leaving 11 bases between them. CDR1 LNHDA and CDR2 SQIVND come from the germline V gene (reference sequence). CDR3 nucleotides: TGTGCCAGTACAGGGATAGGCAGCAATCAGCCCCAGCATTTT. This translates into CASTGIGSNQPQHF.

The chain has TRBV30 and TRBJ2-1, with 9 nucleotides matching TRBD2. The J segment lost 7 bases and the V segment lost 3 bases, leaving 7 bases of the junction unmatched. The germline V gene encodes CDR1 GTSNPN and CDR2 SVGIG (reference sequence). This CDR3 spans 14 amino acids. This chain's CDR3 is CAWRSAGGKNEQFF. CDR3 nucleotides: TGTGCCTGGAGATCTGCGGGAGGGAAAAATGAGCAGTTCTTC.

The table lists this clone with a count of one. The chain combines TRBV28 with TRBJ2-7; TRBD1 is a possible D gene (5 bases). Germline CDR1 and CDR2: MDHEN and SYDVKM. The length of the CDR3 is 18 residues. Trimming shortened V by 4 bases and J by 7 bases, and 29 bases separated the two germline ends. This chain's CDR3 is CASSYQVGVDKGRIEQYF. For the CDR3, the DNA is TGTGCCAGCAGTTATCAGGTTGGGGTGGACAAGGGCAGGATTGAGCAGTACTTC.

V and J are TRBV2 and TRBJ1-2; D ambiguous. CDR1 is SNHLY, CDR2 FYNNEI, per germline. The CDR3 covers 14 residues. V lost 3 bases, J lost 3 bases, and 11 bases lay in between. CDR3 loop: CASSDTAAHYGYTF. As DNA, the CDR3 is TGTGCCAGCAGTGATACAGCTGCCCACTATGGCTACACCTTC.

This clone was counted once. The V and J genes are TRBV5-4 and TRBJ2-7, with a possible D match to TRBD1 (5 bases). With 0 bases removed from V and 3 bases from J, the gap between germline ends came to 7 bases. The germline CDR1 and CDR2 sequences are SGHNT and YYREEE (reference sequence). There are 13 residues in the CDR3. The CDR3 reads CASSLEQVYEQYF. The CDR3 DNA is TGTGCCAGCAGCTTGGAACAGGTCTACGAGCAGTACTTC.

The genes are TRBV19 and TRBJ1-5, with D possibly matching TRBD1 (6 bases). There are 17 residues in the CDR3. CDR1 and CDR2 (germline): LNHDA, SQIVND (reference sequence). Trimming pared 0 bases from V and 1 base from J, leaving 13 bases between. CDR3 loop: CASSIDPGGRSNQPQHF. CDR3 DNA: TGTGCCAGTAGTATAGATCCGGGGGGCCGAAGCAATCAGCCCCAGCATTTT.

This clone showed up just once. The CDR3 is CSVERVISNQPQHF. CDR3 in DNA: TGCAGCGTTGAGAGGGTCATTAGCAATCAGCCCCAGCATTTT. The chain joins TRBV29-1 to TRBJ1-5; D gene uncertain. Germline V gives CDR1 SQVTM, CDR2 ANQGSEA. The length of the CDR3 is 14 residues. V was clipped by 3 bases and J by 0 bases, with 9 bases between them.